The source of this TCR beta chain is a study of CD8 T cells in ankylosing spondylitis. The CDR3 covers 14 residues. Germline CDR1 MNHEY, CDR2 SMNVEV (reference sequence). V lost 3 bases to trimming and J lost 5 bases, with 8 bases between them. One entry per CDR3 protein, called by TCRdb with MiXCR from the 5' RACE reads. The table lists fewer than 400,000 distinct CDR3 sequences, roughly 8% of them singletons. General observations from the study: Within ankylosing spondylitis blood, a TCR beta motif made up of eight or nine highly homologous variants appeared to be characteristic.

This clonotype was counted between two and nine times. Its cognate antigen is unknown. The sequenced material came from blood, either unsorted or a sorted T cell fraction (not recorded which). The V call is TRBV27, the J call TRBJ1-6; no clear D. This receptor was obtained from a male donor with ankylosing spondylitis. The CDR3 DNA reads TGTGCCAGCAGTTTTACCTTCCATAATTCACCCCTCCACTTT. Translating it yields CASSFTFHNSPLHF.